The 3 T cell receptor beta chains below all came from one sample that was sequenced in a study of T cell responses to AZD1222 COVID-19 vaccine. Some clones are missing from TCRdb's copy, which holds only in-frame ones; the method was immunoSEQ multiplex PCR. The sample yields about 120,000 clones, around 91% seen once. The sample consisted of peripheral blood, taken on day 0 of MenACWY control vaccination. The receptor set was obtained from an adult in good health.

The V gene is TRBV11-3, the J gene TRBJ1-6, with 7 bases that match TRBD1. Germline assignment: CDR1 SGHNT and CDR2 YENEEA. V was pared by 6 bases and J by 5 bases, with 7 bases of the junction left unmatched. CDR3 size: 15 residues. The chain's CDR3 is CASRERDSHNSPLHF. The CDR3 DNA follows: TGTGCCAGCAGAGAAAGGGACAGCCATAATTCACCCCTCCACTTT.

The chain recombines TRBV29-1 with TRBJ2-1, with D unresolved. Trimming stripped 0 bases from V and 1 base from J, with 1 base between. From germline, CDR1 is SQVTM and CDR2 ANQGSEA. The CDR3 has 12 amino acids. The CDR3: CSVEESYNEQFF. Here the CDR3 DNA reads TGCAGCGTTGAAGAATCCTACAATGAGCAGTTCTTC.

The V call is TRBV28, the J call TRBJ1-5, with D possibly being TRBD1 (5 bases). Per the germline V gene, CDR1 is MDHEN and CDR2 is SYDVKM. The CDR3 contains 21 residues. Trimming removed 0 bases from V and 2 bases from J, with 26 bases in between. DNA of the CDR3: TGTGCCAGCAGTTTATGGGTTCTTGGAGGGACCGGGGAAGAGGGCAATCAGCCCCAGCATTTT. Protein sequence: CASSLWVLGGTGEEGNQPQHF.